This TCR beta chain was obtained from a study of OX40 agonist ivuxolimab in advanced cancers. Trimming shortened V by 5 bases and J by 3 bases, and 28 bases separated the two germline ends. Germline V gene data show CDR1 as SGHTA and CDR2 as FQGNSA. This CDR3 is built from 19 residues. Data came from immunoSEQ multiplex PCR; TCRdb stores just in-frame clones and leaves some out. The sample lists about 46,000 clones, 75% to 95% seen once, with roughly 4.9% in the top ten. Only one count was recorded for this clone. The clonotype comes from an adult with an advanced solid tumor such as melanoma, head and neck, liver or kidney cancer. This sample comprised CD4+ or CD8+ T cells sorted from blood, obtained in a trial of the OX40 agonist ivuxolimab. The rearrangement joins TRBV7-2 to TRBJ1-2; TRBD1 is a possible D gene (5 bases). In nucleotides, the CDR3 is TGTGCCAGCAGCCCCTCCCTCGGGACCGCACCAATAGGGGACTATGGCTACACCTTC. This sequence encodes CASSPSLGTAPIGDYGYTF. Full variable domain (outside the CDR3, taken from reference TRBV7-2 and TRBJ1-2): GAGVSQSPSNKVTEKGKDVELRCDPISGHTALYWYRQSLGQGLEFLIYFQGNSAPDKSGLPSDRFSAERTGGSVSTLTIQRTQQEDSAVYLCASSPSLGTAPIGDYGYTFGSGTRLTVV.